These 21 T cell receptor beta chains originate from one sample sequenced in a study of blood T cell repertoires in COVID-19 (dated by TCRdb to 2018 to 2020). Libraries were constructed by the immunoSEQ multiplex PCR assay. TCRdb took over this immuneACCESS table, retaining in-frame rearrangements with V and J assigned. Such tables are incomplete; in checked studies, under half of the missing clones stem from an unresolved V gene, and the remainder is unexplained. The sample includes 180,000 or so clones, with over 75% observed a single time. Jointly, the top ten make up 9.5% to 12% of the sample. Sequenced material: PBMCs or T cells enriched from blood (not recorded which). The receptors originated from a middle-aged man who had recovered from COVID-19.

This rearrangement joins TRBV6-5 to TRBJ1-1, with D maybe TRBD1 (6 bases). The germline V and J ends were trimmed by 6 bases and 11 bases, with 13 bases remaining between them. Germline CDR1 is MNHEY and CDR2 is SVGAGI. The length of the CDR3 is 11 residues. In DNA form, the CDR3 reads TGTGCCAGCAGCCCGGGGACATGGGCTTTCTTT. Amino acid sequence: CASSPGTWAFF.

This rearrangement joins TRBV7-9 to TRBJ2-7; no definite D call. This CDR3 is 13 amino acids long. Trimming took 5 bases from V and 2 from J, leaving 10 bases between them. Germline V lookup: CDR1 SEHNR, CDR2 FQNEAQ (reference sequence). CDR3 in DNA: TGTGCCAGCAGCCCCCGTACGGCCTACGAGCAGTACTTC. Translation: CASSPRTAYEQYF.

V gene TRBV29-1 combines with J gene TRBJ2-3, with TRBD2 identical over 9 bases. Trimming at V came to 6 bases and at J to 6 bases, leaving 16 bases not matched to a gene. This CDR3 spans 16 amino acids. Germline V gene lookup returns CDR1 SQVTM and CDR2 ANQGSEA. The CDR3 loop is CSVGLAVDRVLDTQYF. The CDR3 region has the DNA TGCAGCGTGGGACTAGCTGTTGATAGAGTGTTGGATACGCAGTATTTT.

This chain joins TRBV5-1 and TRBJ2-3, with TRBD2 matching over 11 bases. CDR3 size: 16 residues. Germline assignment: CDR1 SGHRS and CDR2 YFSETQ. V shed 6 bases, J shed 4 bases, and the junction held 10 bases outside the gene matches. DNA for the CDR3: TGCGCCAGCAACCCTGTGATACTAGCGGGGGCAGATACGCAGTATTTT. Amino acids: CASNPVILAGADTQYF.

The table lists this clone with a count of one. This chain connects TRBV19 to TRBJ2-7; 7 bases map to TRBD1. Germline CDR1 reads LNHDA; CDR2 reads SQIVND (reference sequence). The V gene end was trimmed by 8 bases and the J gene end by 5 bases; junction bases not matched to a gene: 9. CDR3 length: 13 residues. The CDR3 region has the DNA TGTGCCAGTCTCGACAGGGTGGGACACGAGCAGTACTTC. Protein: CASLDRVGHEQYF.

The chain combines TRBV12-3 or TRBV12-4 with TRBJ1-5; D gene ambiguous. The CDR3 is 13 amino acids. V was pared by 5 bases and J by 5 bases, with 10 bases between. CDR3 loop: CASSGFGDQPQHF. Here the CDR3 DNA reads TGTGCCAGCAGTGGATTTGGAGATCAGCCCCAGCATTTT.

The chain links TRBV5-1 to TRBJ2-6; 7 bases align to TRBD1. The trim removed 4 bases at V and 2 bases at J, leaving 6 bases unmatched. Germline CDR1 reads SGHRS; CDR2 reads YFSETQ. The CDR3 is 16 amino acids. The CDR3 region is CASSRNRGTGANVLTF. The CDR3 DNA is TGCGCCAGCAGCCGTAACAGGGGTACTGGGGCCAACGTCCTGACTTTC.

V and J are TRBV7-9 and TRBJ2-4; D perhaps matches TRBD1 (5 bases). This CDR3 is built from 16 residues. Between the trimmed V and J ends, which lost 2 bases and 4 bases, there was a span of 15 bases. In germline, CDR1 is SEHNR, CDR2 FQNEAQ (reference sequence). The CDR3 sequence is CASSLFGREIKNIQYF. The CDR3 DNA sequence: TGTGCCAGCAGCTTATTTGGCAGGGAAATAAAAAACATTCAGTACTTC.

CDR3 in amino acids: CASSLRQGTNEKLFF. CDR3 DNA: TGTGCCAGCAGTTTACGGCAGGGCACTAATGAAAAACTGTTTTTT. J is TRBJ1-4 and V is TRBV27; D is perhaps TRBD1 (5 bases). CDR1 and CDR2 (germline): MNHEY, SMNVEV (reference sequence). The V end lost 2 bases, the J end lost 2 bases, and 9 bases lay between the germline ends. The CDR3 is 15 amino acids. Full variable domain (rest looked up from reference TRBV27 and TRBJ1-4): EAQVTQNPRYLITVTGKKLTVTCSQNMNHEYMSWYRQDPGLGLRQIYYSMNVEVTDKGDVPEGYKVSRKEKRNFPLILESPSPNQTSLYFCASSLRQGTNEKLFFGSGTQLSVL.

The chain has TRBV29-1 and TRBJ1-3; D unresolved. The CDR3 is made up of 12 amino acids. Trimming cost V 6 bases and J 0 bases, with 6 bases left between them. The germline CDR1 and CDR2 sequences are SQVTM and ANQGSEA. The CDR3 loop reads CSVWSSGNTIYF. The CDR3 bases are TGCAGCGTATGGAGCTCTGGAAACACCATATATTTT.

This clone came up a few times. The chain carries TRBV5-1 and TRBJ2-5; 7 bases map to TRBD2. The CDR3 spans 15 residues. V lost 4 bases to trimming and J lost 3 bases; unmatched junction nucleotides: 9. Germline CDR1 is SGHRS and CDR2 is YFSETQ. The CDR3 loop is CASSGGVPAEETQYF. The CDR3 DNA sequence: TGCGCCAGCAGCGGGGGGGTCCCGGCGGAAGAGACCCAGTACTTC.

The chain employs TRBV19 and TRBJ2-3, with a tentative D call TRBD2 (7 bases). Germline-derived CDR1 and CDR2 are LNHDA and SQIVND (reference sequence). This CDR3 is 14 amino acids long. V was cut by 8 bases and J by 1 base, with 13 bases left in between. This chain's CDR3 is CASEGGGRTDTQYF. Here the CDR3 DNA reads TGTGCCAGTGAGGGGGGAGGGCGCACAGATACGCAGTATTTT.

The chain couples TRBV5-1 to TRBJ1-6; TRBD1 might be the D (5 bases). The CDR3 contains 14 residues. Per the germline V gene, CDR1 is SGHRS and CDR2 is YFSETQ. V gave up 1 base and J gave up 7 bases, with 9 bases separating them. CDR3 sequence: CASSLQGANSPLHF. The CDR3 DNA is TGCGCCAGCAGCTTGCAGGGTGCAAATTCACCCCTCCACTTT.

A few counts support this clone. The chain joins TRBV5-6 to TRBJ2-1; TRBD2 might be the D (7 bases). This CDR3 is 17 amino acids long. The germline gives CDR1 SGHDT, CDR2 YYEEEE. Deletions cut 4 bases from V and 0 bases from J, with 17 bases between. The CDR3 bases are TGTGCCAGCAGCAGAAGAAGCGGGACAAGCTCCTACAATGAGCAGTTCTTC. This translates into CASSRRSGTSSYNEQFF. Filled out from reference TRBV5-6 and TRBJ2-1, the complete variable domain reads DAGVTQSPTHLIKTRGQQVTLRCSPKSGHDTVSWYQQALGQGPQFIFQYYEEEERQRGNFPDRFSGHQFPNYSSELNVNALLLGDSALYLCASSRRSGTSSYNEQFFGPGTRLTVL.

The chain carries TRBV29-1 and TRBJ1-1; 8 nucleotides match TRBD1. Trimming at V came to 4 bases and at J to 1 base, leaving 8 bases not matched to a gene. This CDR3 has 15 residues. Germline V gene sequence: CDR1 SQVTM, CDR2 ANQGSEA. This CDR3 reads CSVAPRGQRNTEAFF. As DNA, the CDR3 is TGCAGCGTTGCCCCCAGGGGGCAGAGGAACACTGAAGCTTTCTTT.

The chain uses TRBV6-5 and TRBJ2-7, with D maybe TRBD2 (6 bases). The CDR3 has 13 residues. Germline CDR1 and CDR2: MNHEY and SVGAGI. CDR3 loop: CATLKAEGYEQYF. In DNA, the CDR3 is TGTGCAACGTTGAAAGCGGAGGGCTACGAGCAGTACTTC.

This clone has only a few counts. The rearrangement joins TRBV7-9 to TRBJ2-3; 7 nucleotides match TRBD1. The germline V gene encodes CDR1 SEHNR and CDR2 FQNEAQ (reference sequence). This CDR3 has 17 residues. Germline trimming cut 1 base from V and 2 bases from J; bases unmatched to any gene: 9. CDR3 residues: CASSLGADRDHTDTQYF. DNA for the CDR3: TGTGCCAGCAGCTTAGGAGCAGACAGGGACCACACAGATACGCAGTATTTT.

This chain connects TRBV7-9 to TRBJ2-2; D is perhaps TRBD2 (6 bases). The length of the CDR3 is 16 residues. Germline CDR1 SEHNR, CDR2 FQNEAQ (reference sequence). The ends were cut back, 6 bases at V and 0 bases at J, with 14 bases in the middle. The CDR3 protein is CASRTSGVSNTGELFF. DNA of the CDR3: TGTGCCAGCAGAACCTCGGGGGTCTCGAACACCGGGGAGCTGTTTTTT.

The CDR3 DNA follows: TGTGCCAGCAGCCGGATGACAGGGGCCAATGAGCAGTTCTTC. This sequence encodes CASSRMTGANEQFF. The chain is built from TRBV5-6 and TRBJ2-1; 8 nucleotides match TRBD1. Germline V gene data show CDR1 as SGHDT and CDR2 as YYEEEE. Trimming took 4 bases from V and 6 from J; bases not matched to a gene: 6. The CDR3 contains 14 residues.

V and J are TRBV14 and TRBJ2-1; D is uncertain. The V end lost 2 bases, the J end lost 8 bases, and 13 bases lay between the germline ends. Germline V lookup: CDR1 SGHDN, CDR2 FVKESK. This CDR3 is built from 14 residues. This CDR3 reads CASSQRATLDEQFF. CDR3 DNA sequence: TGTGCCAGCAGCCAAAGAGCCACCCTCGATGAGCAGTTCTTC.

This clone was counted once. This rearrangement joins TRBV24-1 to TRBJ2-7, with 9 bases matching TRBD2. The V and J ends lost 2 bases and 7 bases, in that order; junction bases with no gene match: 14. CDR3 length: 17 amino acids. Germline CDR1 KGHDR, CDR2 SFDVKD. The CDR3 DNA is TGTGCCACCAGTGATTCCACGGGCGGGAGGGCCTTGAATGAGCAGTACTTC. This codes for CATSDSTGGRALNEQYF.